This TCR beta chain was obtained from a study of cytomegalovirus exposure and HLA in healthy donors. Amplification used 60 Vbeta primers and 13 Jbeta primers. Generated by immunoSEQ multiplex PCR, the TCRdb table keeps only in-frame clones and is missing some. The data hold 180,000 or so clones, with over 60% observed a single time. This CDR3 contains 14 residues. Deletions cut 6 bases from V and 0 bases from J, with 12 bases between. Per the germline V gene, CDR1 is MNHEY and CDR2 is SVGAGI. Study-wide points: High sensitivity and specificity were reportedly achieved when the classifier diagnosed cytomegalovirus status. The study carried out a later analysis of TCR beta sequences. It associated approximately 16,000 of them with specific HLA alleles at a false discovery rate of 0.05.

On this clone itself: Its matching antigen is unknown.

The rearrangement uses TRBV6-5 and TRBJ2-7; D might be TRBD1 (5 bases). The clonotype originates from a man in his fifties in good health and CMV-seropositive. The sample comprised PBMCs. CDR3 nucleotides: TGTGCCAGCAGAGGACGGACAAGCTCCTACGAGCAGTACTTC. It specifies CASRGRTSSYEQYF.